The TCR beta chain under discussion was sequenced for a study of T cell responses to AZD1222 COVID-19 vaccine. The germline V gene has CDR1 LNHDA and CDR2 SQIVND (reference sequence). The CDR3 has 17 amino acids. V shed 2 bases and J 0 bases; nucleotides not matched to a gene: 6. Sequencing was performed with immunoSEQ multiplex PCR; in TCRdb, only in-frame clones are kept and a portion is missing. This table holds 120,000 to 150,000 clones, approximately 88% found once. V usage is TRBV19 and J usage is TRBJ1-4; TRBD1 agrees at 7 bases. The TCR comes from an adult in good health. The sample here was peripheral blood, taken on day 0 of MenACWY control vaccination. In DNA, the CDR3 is TGTGCCAGTAGTATAATTAACAGGGGCGCAACTAATGAAAAACTGTTTTTT. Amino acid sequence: CASSIINRGATNEKLFF.